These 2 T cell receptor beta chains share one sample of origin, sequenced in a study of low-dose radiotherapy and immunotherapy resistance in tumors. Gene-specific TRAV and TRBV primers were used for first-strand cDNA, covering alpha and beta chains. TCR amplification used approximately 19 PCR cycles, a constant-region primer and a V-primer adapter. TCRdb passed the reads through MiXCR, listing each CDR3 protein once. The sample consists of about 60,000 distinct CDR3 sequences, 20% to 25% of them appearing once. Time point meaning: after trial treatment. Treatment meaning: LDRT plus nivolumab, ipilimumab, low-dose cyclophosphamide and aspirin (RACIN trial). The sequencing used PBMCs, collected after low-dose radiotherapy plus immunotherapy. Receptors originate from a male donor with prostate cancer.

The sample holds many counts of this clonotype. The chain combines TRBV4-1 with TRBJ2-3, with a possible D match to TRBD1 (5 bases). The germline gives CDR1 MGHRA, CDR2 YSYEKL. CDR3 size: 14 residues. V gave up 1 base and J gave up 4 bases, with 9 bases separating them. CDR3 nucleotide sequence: TGCGCCAGCAGCCAAGGGGGCTTGTCAGATACGCAGTATTTT. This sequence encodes CASSQGGLSDTQYF.

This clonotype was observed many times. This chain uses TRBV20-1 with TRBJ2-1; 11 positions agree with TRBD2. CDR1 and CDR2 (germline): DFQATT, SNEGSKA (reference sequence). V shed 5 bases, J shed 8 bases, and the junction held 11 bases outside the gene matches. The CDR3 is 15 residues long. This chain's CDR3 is CSAPAPGLAVDEQFF. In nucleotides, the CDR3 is TGCAGTGCTCCCGCACCGGGACTAGCGGTCGATGAGCAGTTCTTC.